Below are 27 T cell receptor beta chains sequenced from a single sample in a study of shared clonotypes between healthy human individuals. Repertoires were generated with immunoSEQ multiplex PCR, while TCRdb's copy carries only in-frame clones and drops some. The sample holds over a million clones, approximately 78% seen once. Sample: memory CD4+ T cells from PBMCs. Subset noted: CD45RA-negative fraction. These receptors came from a young man in good health. Some clones in this sample may be carry-over from other donors' samples.

This rearrangement joins TRBV28 to TRBJ2-5; D assignment may be TRBD1 or TRBD2 (5 bases each). V was clipped by 6 bases and J by 9 bases, with 20 bases between them. Germline V gives CDR1 MDHEN, CDR2 SYDVKM. The CDR3 spans 14 residues. CDR3 protein: CASRGPLGLRAQYF. CDR3 DNA: TGTGCCAGCAGGGGGCCTTTAGGATTGCGGGCCCAGTACTTC.

The CDR3: CSGGTGTSYLTDTQYF. The CDR3 region has the DNA TGCAGCGGGGGGACCGGGACTAGCTATCTCACAGATACGCAGTATTTT. The chain carries TRBV29-1 and TRBJ2-3, with 9 bases aligning to TRBD2. Trimming at V came to 7 bases and at J to 2 bases, leaving 13 bases not matched to a gene. CDR1 and CDR2 (germline): SQVTM, ANQGSEA. The CDR3 covers 16 residues.

To note about this clone: One base separates it from a far larger clone, so it is likely a read error. In the same sample, other DNA sequences code for this CDR3. The chain has TRBV29-1 and TRBJ2-3; no clear D gene. The V gene lost 5 bases and the J gene lost 0 bases, with 21 bases spanning the gap. Germline V gene data show CDR1 as SQVTM and CDR2 as ANQGSEA. The CDR3 has 17 amino acids. The chain's CDR3 is CSVIRPISGVSTDTQYF. The CDR3, as DNA: TGCAGCGTTATCAGGCCCATATCAGGCGTCAGCACAGATACGCAGTATTTT.

The chain joins TRBV5-6 to TRBJ1-2; unclear D gene. Trimming pared 1 base from V and 8 bases from J, leaving 9 bases between. CDR3 length: 12 amino acids. Germline assignment: CDR1 SGHDT and CDR2 YYEEEE. The CDR3 is CASSLPGWGYTF. As DNA, the CDR3 is TGTGCCAGCAGCTTGCCCGGATGGGGCTACACCTTC.

The chain uses TRBV28 and TRBJ1-2; 7 bases agree with TRBD1. Germline lookup yields CDR1 MDHEN and CDR2 SYDVKM. The CDR3 extends over 14 amino acids. Trimming removed 4 bases from V and 2 bases from J; junction bases left unmatched: 4. The CDR3 spells CASSSQGVNYGYTF. The CDR3 DNA reads TGTGCCAGCAGTTCCCAGGGGGTGAACTATGGCTACACCTTC.

This clone was seen just once. This chain connects TRBV6-5 to TRBJ2-2, with D perhaps matching TRBD2 (5 bases). The CDR3 is made up of 14 amino acids. Germline V CDR1 and CDR2: MNHEY, SVGAGI. The V gene lost 7 bases and the J gene lost 3 bases, with 12 bases spanning the gap. The CDR3 coding sequence is TGTGCCAGCAAGGCGAGAGCGGACACCGGGGAGCTGTTTTTT. It codes for CASKARADTGELFF.

The chain joins TRBV2 to TRBJ2-2; D call uncertain. From germline, CDR1 is SNHLY and CDR2 FYNNEI. Trimming stripped 2 bases from V and 6 bases from J, with 4 bases between. This CDR3 is built from 12 residues. The CDR3: CASSERAGELFF. Written as DNA, the CDR3 is TGTGCCAGCAGTGAAAGGGCCGGGGAGCTGTTTTTT.

The chain is built from TRBV7-6 and TRBJ1-5, with no clear D. The V end lost 0 bases, the J end lost 0 bases, and 12 bases lay between the germline ends. The CDR3 runs 17 residues. Germline values: CDR1 SGHVS, CDR2 FNYEAQ. As DNA, the CDR3 is TGTGCCAGCAGCTTAGCCTGGGGAACGGATAGCAATCAGCCCCAGCATTTT. Translated: CASSLAWGTDSNQPQHF.

This clone was found a few times. V usage is TRBV19 and J usage is TRBJ2-4; perhaps TRBD1 as D (5 bases). CDR3 size: 15 residues. Germline CDR1 is LNHDA and CDR2 is SQIVND (reference sequence). With 3 bases removed from V and 5 bases from J, the gap between germline ends came to 14 bases. The CDR3 region has the DNA TGTGCCAGTAGTATTGGTGGGGCGACGGAAAACATTCAGTACTTC. Translation gives CASSIGGATENIQYF.

About this clone itself: Possible read error: a much larger clone is one base away. The chain has TRBV7-3 and TRBJ1-1; D is undetermined. The germline V gene encodes CDR1 SGHTA and CDR2 FQGTGA. The CDR3 runs 13 residues. CDR3 DNA sequence: TGTGCCAGCAGCTTAGATTTCTTCACTGAAGATTTCTTT. Protein product: CASSLDFFTEDFF.

A note on this clone: A much larger clone sits a single nucleotide away, making a read error possible. The genes are TRBV6-5 and TRBJ1-1, with D hard to call. V shed 6 bases and J shed 0 bases, with 2 bases lying between them. The CDR3 spans 11 residues. The V gene's germline CDR1 is MNHEY and CDR2 SVGAGI. This CDR3 reads CASSMNTEAFF. The CDR3 DNA sequence: TGTGCCAGCAGCATGAACACTGAAGCTTTCTTT.

This chain uses TRBV28 with TRBJ1-5, with TRBD1 matching 11 bases. The V gene end was trimmed by 3 bases and the J gene end by 6 bases; junction bases not matched to a gene: 10. CDR1 and CDR2 (germline): MDHEN, SYDVKM. The CDR3 runs 17 residues. The chain's CDR3 is CASSLGTGGYVGQPQHF. In nucleotides, the CDR3 is TGTGCCAGCAGTTTGGGGACAGGGGGTTATGTTGGTCAGCCCCAGCATTTT.

This clone has only a few counts. The chain links TRBV4-2 to TRBJ2-7; 9 nucleotides align to TRBD2. Germline CDR1 reads LGHNA; CDR2 reads YNFKEQ. This CDR3 has 14 residues. V was clipped by 4 bases and J by 3 bases; unmatched bases: 4. The CDR3 DNA follows: TGTGCCAGCAGCCCGTGGCGGGGGGGCTACGAGCAGTACTTC. It specifies CASSPWRGGYEQYF.

The genes are TRBV2 and TRBJ2-1; 7 nucleotides agree with TRBD1. Germline CDR1 and CDR2: SNHLY and FYNNEI. The CDR3 sequence is 14 residues long. The trim removed 6 bases at V and 6 bases at J, leaving 8 bases unmatched. CDR3 sequence reads: CASSEGARLNEQFF. The DNA for the CDR3 is TGTGCCAGCAGCGAGGGGGCTCGACTCAATGAGCAGTTCTTC. Using reference TRBV2 and TRBJ2-1 for the parts outside the CDR3, the full variable domain is EPEVTQTPSHQVTQMGQEVILRCVPISNHLYFYWYRQILGQKVEFLVSFYNNEISEKSEIFDDQFSVERPDGSNFTLKIRSTKLEDSAMYFCASSEGARLNEQFFGPGTRLTVL.

The chain employs TRBV28 and TRBJ2-3, with TRBD1 matching over 7 bases. This CDR3 contains 15 residues. Germline trimming cut 8 bases from V and 8 bases from J; bases unmatched to any gene: 16. Germline assignment: CDR1 MDHEN and CDR2 SYDVKM. The CDR3 sequence is CASGEGGLLGSTQYF. The CDR3 DNA sequence: TGTGCCAGCGGTGAAGGGGGCCTTCTCGGTTCTACGCAGTATTTT.

The chain is built from TRBV4-1 and TRBJ1-1; unclear D gene. Germline CDR1 reads MGHRA; CDR2 reads YSYEKL. The germline V and J ends were trimmed by 0 bases and 1 base, with 6 bases remaining between them. The CDR3 extends over 14 amino acids. The CDR3, as DNA: TGCGCCAGCAGCCAAGATGTGAGGAACACTGAAGCTTTCTTT. It encodes CASSQDVRNTEAFF.

The chain joins TRBV6-1 to TRBJ2-5, with D possibly TRBD2 on 5 matching bases. CDR3 length: 13 amino acids. The V end was cut by 8 bases, the J end by 5 bases, with 15 bases between. Per the germline V gene, CDR1 is MNHNS and CDR2 is SASEGT. The DNA for the CDR3 is TGTGCCAGCGCGTCGTTATCGGGGGAGACCCAGTACTTC. Amino acids: CASASLSGETQYF.

The V call is TRBV6-1, the J call TRBJ1-2; D gene uncertain. The V and J ends lost 7 bases and 7 bases respectively, with 16 bases between them. CDR1 is MNHNS, CDR2 SASEGT, per germline. This CDR3 is built from 13 residues. As DNA, the CDR3 is TGTGCCAGCACCGGGCAGCCTATGCTTGGCTACACCTTC. Translated: CASTGQPMLGYTF.

V and J are TRBV6-5 and TRBJ2-4; 11 positions match TRBD2. V shed 2 bases and J 9 bases; nucleotides not matched to a gene: 9. This CDR3 has 16 amino acids. CDR1 and CDR2 (germline): MNHEY, SVGAGI. The CDR3 here is CASSYLLAGGGSIQYF. As DNA, the CDR3 is TGTGCCAGCAGTTACCTCCTAGCGGGAGGTGGTAGCATTCAGTACTTC.

The CDR3 here is CASSIGQGLLTEQFF. For the CDR3, the DNA is TGTGCCAGCAGTATAGGACAGGGGTTATTAACTGAGCAGTTCTTC. The chain links TRBV5-8 to TRBJ2-1, with TRBD1 matching over 9 bases. The V and J ends lost 5 bases and 9 bases, in that order; junction bases with no gene match: 12. Germline loops: CDR1 SGHTS, CDR2 YDEGEE. This CDR3 spans 15 amino acids.

V usage is TRBV10-3 and J usage is TRBJ1-1, with 9 bases that match TRBD1. Germline trimming cut 10 bases from V and 5 bases from J; bases unmatched to any gene: 11. The CDR3 is 14 amino acids. CDR1 and CDR2 from the germline V gene are ENHRY and SYGVKD. CDR3: CATSGADRGTEAFF. CDR3 coding DNA: TGTGCCACCTCGGGGGCGGACAGGGGAACTGAAGCTTTCTTT.

The chain links TRBV9 to TRBJ2-3; 12 bases match TRBD2. V lost 5 bases, J lost 6 bases, and 4 bases stayed unmatched. The germline V gene has CDR1 SGDLS and CDR2 YYNGEE. The CDR3 runs 14 residues. This chain's CDR3 is CASSFLAGGDTQYF. The CDR3 DNA reads as TGTGCCAGCAGTTTCCTAGCGGGAGGGGATACGCAGTATTTT.

The rearrangement joins TRBV25-1 to TRBJ1-3; D call uncertain. V was pared by 1 base and J by 6 bases, with 22 bases between. This CDR3 contains 18 residues. Germline loops: CDR1 MGHDK, CDR2 SYGVNS. In nucleotides, the CDR3 is TGTGCCAGCAGTGAATGGCCCCAGGTGGGGAGTGAGGAAAACACCATATATTTT. It codes for CASSEWPQVGSEENTIYF.

V is TRBV7-8 and J is TRBJ1-1; TRBD1 agrees at 8 bases. This CDR3 comprises 13 residues. Germline V gene lookup returns CDR1 SGHVS and CDR2 FQNEAQ. V lost 5 bases, J lost 13 bases, and 12 bases stayed unmatched. The CDR3 loop is CASSSLDRVNVFF. The DNA for the CDR3 is TGTGCCAGCAGCAGCCTGGACAGGGTGAATGTTTTCTTT.

As concerns this clone: This sample also contains other DNA sequences that code for the same CDR3. This chain links TRBV29-1 with TRBJ1-5; D remains unclear. The CDR3 extends over 15 amino acids. Germline V gene data show CDR1 as SQVTM and CDR2 as ANQGSEA. The germline V and J ends were trimmed by 7 bases and 2 bases, with 18 bases remaining between them. CDR3 DNA sequence: TGCAGCGCCCTCCTTGGAGGGAGCGGCAATCAGCCCCAGCATTTT. Its translation is CSALLGGSGNQPQHF.

The chain employs TRBV2 and TRBJ2-5; 7 bases match TRBD2. Germline V gene data show CDR1 as SNHLY and CDR2 as FYNNEI. The CDR3 runs to 14 residues. J was trimmed by 4 bases and V by 6 bases; bases with no gene match: 8. The CDR3 region has the DNA TGTGCCAGCAGCGAGAAGCGGGGAAGAGAGACCCAGTACTTC. As protein: CASSEKRGRETQYF.

As concerns this clone: The same CDR3 is also encoded by other DNA sequences in this sample. The V gene is TRBV5-1, the J gene TRBJ1-3; D may be TRBD1 (6 bases). The CDR3 length is 14 residues. The germline CDR1 and CDR2 sequences are SGHRS and YFSETQ. V was clipped by 4 bases and J by 4 bases, with 12 bases between them. CDR3 residues: CASSPGTLGNTIYF. The CDR3 DNA reads as TGCGCCAGCAGCCCTGGGACACTGGGAAACACCATATATTTT.